The 20 T cell receptor beta chains presented below share a single source sample, sequenced in a study of T cell changes during pregnancy in multiple sclerosis. Repertoires were generated with immunoSEQ multiplex PCR, while TCRdb's copy carries only in-frame clones and drops some. The table lists 40,000 to 45,000 clones, approximately 92% of them singletons. Sequenced here: CD4+ T cells from peripheral blood mononuclear cells, sampled in the first trimester of pregnancy. All receptors come from a female donor with multiple sclerosis, enrolled in a pregnancy study.

V and J are TRBV28 and TRBJ1-3; D is uncertain. Trimming shortened V by 2 bases and J by 0 bases, and 8 bases separated the two germline ends. Germline V gene lookup returns CDR1 MDHEN and CDR2 SYDVKM. This CDR3 has 15 amino acids. Here the CDR3 reads CASSLVTSSGNTIYF. CDR3 bases: TGTGCCAGCAGTTTAGTCACCAGCTCTGGAAACACCATATATTTT.

The CDR3 loop reads CASSDFGQVGNTIYF. The CDR3 DNA is TGTGCCAGCAGTGACTTCGGACAGGTTGGAAACACCATATATTTT. The chain joins TRBV25-1 to TRBJ1-3; 7 bases line up with TRBD1. This CDR3 comprises 15 residues. Germline CDR1 reads MGHDK; CDR2 reads SYGVNS. Trimming removed 3 bases from V and 3 bases from J; junction bases left unmatched: 5.

The J gene is TRBJ2-5, the V gene TRBV9; 8 positions agree with TRBD1. The CDR3 has 15 residues. Germline CDR1 reads SGDLS; CDR2 reads YYNGEE. V trimming: 3 bases; J trimming: 3 bases; junction bases outside the gene matches: 7. Here the CDR3 DNA reads TGTGCCAGCAGCGCTTCAGGGGGCGCGGAAGAGACCCAGTACTTC. It specifies CASSASGGAEETQYF.

The rearrangement links TRBV19 to TRBJ1-1; TRBD1 matches at 9 bases. Germline V CDR1 and CDR2: LNHDA, SQIVND (reference sequence). V shed 7 bases and J 1 base; nucleotides not matched to a gene: 13. The CDR3 has 17 residues. The CDR3 loop reads CASTLRGGQGPNTEAFF. The CDR3 DNA is TGTGCCAGTACCCTAAGGGGGGGACAGGGCCCGAACACTGAAGCTTTCTTT.

This clone was recorded once. The rearrangement joins TRBV6-1 to TRBJ1-1; TRBD1 is a possible D gene (5 bases). V was cut by 11 bases and J by 4 bases, with 17 bases left in between. Germline V gene sequence: CDR1 MNHNS, CDR2 SASEGT. The CDR3 has 13 amino acids. CDR3: CAHSAMTATEAFF. For the CDR3, the DNA is TGTGCCCACTCCGCCATGACAGCCACTGAAGCTTTCTTT.

This chain joins TRBV10-1 and TRBJ1-4; D is possibly TRBD1 (6 bases). V lost 5 bases and J 3 bases, leaving 13 bases between the germline ends. CDR3 length: 15 residues. Germline CDR1 is WNHNN and CDR2 is SYGVQD (reference sequence). CDR3 DNA: TGCGCCAGCAGTAGCGGACAGATCTCTAATGAAAAACTGTTTTTT. Translating gives CASSSGQISNEKLFF.

J is TRBJ2-7 and V is TRBV18; 8 bases are a match to TRBD2. The CDR3 is 17 amino acids. Germline-derived CDR1 and CDR2 are KGHSH and LQKENI. J gave up 7 bases and V 3 bases, and 17 bases lay outside the gene matches. The CDR3: CASSPNRVREAYEEQYF. The CDR3 region has the DNA TGTGCCAGCTCACCGAATCGGGTGCGGGAGGCCTACGAGGAGCAGTACTTC. The full variable domain, its missing parts supplied by reference TRBV18 and TRBJ2-7, is NAGVMQNPRHLVRRRGQEARLRCSPMKGHSHVYWYRQLPEEGLKFMVYLQKENIIDESGMPKERFSAEFPKEGPSILRIQQVVRGDSAAYFCASSPNRVREAYEEQYFGPGTRLTVT.

The V and J genes are TRBV2 and TRBJ2-7; 7 bases line up with TRBD1. CDR1 is SNHLY, CDR2 FYNNEI, per germline. V shed 10 bases, J shed 3 bases, and the junction held 9 bases outside the gene matches. The CDR3 sequence is 13 residues long. CDR3 in amino acids: CATRGDSLYEQYF. The CDR3, as DNA: TGTGCCACCCGTGGGGACAGTCTCTACGAGCAGTACTTC.

This clone was recorded once. The genes are TRBV2 and TRBJ2-1; 9 bases match TRBD2. The CDR3 sequence is 19 residues long. Germline V lookup: CDR1 SNHLY, CDR2 FYNNEI. V lost 3 bases, J lost 0 bases, and 12 bases stayed unmatched. The chain's CDR3 is CASSERAGGRTSSYNEQFF. CDR3 coding DNA: TGTGCCAGCAGTGAGCGGGCGGGAGGGCGTACAAGCTCCTACAATGAGCAGTTCTTC.

J is TRBJ2-7 and V is TRBV18; the D gene is possibly TRBD2 (6 bases). The germline V and J ends were trimmed by 2 bases and 3 bases, with 8 bases remaining between them. This CDR3 has 13 residues. Germline CDR1 reads KGHSH; CDR2 reads LQKENI. The CDR3 region has the DNA TGTGCCAGCTCACCAGGGGAGGACTACGAGCAGTACTTC. Residues: CASSPGEDYEQYF.

The chain employs TRBV29-1 and TRBJ1-1; possibly TRBD1 for D (6 bases). Germline CDR1 and CDR2: SQVTM and ANQGSEA. V was pared by 4 bases and J by 4 bases, with 19 bases between. The CDR3 spans 15 residues. The CDR3 loop reads CSVGGLGARGTEAFF. In nucleotides, the CDR3 is TGCAGCGTTGGGGGGTTGGGGGCGCGTGGCACTGAAGCTTTCTTT.

CDR3 loop: CASSVSREGQADTQYF. The DNA of the CDR3 is TGTGCCAGCAGTGTTTCGCGGGAGGGCCAAGCGGATACGCAGTATTTT. This rearrangement joins TRBV6-1 to TRBJ2-3; TRBD2 agrees at 9 bases. With 4 bases clipped from V and 6 bases from J, the junction kept 11 bases outside the gene matches. CDR3 length equals 16 residues. CDR1 and CDR2 (germline): MNHNS, SASEGT.

In its sample, this clone was seen a few times. The chain links TRBV18 to TRBJ2-5; D call uncertain. The CDR3 loop spans 13 amino acids. Trimming cost V 0 bases and J 5 bases, with 7 bases left between them. Per germline, CDR1 KGHSH and CDR2 LQKENI. CDR3 amino acids: CASSPPAWETQYF. DNA for the CDR3: TGTGCCAGCTCACCACCTGCGTGGGAGACCCAGTACTTC.

This chain connects TRBV10-3 to TRBJ1-2, with 7 bases that match TRBD1. V trimming: 6 bases; J trimming: 4 bases; junction bases outside the gene matches: 5. The CDR3 covers 13 residues. The V gene's germline CDR1 is ENHRY and CDR2 SYGVKD. The CDR3 DNA sequence: TGTGCCATCAGGGGGACAGAGACCTATGGCTACACCTTC. Its translation is CAIRGTETYGYTF.

The rearrangement uses TRBV6-1 and TRBJ1-3; D unclear. This CDR3 is 14 amino acids long. CDR1 is MNHNS and CDR2 is SASEGT in the germline V gene. V shed 2 bases and J shed 8 bases, with 13 bases lying between them. CDR3 sequence reads: CASSERPYDDTIYF. CDR3 bases: TGTGCCAGCAGTGAACGCCCCTATGATGACACCATATATTTT.

This clone was detected a few times. The genes are TRBV6-6 and TRBJ2-3, with D possibly being TRBD1 (5 bases). Germline V CDR1 and CDR2: MNHNY, SVGAGI (reference sequence). CDR3 size: 16 residues. V lost 6 bases and J lost 0, with 16 bases in between. CDR3 region: CASRPWGSPSTDTQYF. CDR3 sequence (DNA): TGTGCCAGCAGACCTTGGGGCAGCCCCAGCACAGATACGCAGTATTTT.

The chain uses TRBV19 and TRBJ1-3; 8 bases are shared with TRBD1. The CDR3 is 16 residues long. Germline CDR1 LNHDA, CDR2 SQIVND (reference sequence). Trimming at V came to 7 bases and at J to 3 bases, leaving 11 bases not matched to a gene. CDR3 bases: TGTGCCAGTATCAAGGACAGGGCCTTAGGTGGAAACACCATATATTTT. Its protein is CASIKDRALGGNTIYF.

This rearrangement joins TRBV7-2 to TRBJ2-1; 7 positions match TRBD1. Per germline, CDR1 SGHTA and CDR2 FQGNSA. The CDR3 contains 18 residues. J gave up 9 bases and V 4 bases, and 21 bases lay outside the gene matches. The CDR3 DNA reads TGTGCCAGCAGCTCTCGGACAGGCTTGACGAGCCGGAATAGTGAGCAGTTCTTC. As protein: CASSSRTGLTSRNSEQFF.

This chain uses TRBV6-6 with TRBJ2-7; 11 bases are shared with TRBD2. The germline CDR1 and CDR2 sequences are MNHNY and SVGAGI (reference sequence). The CDR3 covers 14 residues. Unmatched junction bases numbered 3, after V lost 2 bases and J lost 6 bases. The CDR3 region has the DNA TGTGCCAGCAGTTACCCGCTAGCGGGAGGCGAGCAGTACTTC. Encoded protein: CASSYPLAGGEQYF.

The chain recombines TRBV10-3 with TRBJ2-3; TRBD1 matches at 10 bases. V lost 8 bases, J lost 4 bases, and 15 bases stayed unmatched. CDR3 size: 17 residues. Germline assignment: CDR1 ENHRY and CDR2 SYGVKD. Here the CDR3 reads CAIGGNHRDRGSDTQYF. The CDR3, as DNA: TGTGCCATCGGTGGGAACCACCGGGACAGGGGATCAGATACGCAGTATTTT.